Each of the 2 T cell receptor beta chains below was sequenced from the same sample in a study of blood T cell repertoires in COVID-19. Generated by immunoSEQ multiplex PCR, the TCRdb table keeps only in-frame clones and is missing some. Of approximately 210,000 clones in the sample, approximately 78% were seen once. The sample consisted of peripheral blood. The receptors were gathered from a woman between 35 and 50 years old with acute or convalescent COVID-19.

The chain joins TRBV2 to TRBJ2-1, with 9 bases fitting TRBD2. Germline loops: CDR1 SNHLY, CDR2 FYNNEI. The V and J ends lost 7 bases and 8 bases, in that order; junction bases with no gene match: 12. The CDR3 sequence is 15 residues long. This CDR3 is CASNLIAGAVDEQFF. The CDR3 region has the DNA TGTGCCAGCAATCTCATAGCGGGAGCCGTCGATGAGCAGTTCTTC. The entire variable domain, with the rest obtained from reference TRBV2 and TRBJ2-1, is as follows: EPEVTQTPSHQVTQMGQEVILRCVPISNHLYFYWYRQILGQKVEFLVSFYNNEISEKSEIFDDQFSVERPDGSNFTLKIRSTKLEDSAMYFCASNLIAGAVDEQFFGPGTRLTVL.

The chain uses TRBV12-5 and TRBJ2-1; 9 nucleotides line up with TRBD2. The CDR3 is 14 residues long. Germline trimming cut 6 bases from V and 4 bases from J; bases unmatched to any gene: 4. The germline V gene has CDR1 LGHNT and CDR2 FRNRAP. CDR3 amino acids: CASGASGIYNEQFF. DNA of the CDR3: TGTGCTAGTGGGGCTAGCGGGATATACAATGAGCAGTTCTTC.